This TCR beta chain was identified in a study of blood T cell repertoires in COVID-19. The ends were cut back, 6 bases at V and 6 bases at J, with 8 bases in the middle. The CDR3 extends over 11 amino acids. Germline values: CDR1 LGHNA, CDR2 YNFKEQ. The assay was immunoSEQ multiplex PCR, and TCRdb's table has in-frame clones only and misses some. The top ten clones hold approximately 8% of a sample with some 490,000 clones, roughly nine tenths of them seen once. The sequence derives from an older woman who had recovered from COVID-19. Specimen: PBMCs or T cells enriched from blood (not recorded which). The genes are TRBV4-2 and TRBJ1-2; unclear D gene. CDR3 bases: TGTGCCAGCAGTCGCGGGGATGGCTACACCTTC. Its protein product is CASSRGDGYTF.